The 14 T cell receptor beta chains below all came from one sample that was sequenced in a study of cytomegalovirus exposure and HLA in healthy donors. Sequenced by immunoSEQ multiplex PCR; TCRdb stores in-frame clones only, minus some. Among 100,000 to 150,000 clones listed, about nine tenths were seen once. The sample was PBMCs. The receptors come from a woman aged 18 to 35 in good health and CMV-seronegative.

V usage is TRBV15 and J usage is TRBJ1-5; maybe TRBD1 (6 bases). CDR3 size: 17 residues. The V gene lost 1 base and the J gene lost 5 bases, with 18 bases spanning the gap. Germline V lookup: CDR1 LNHNV, CDR2 YYDKDF (reference sequence). The CDR3 reads CATSRAPGDGLHQPQHF. CDR3 nucleotide sequence: TGTGCCACCAGCAGAGCCCCAGGGGACGGTCTGCATCAGCCCCAGCATTTT. Full variable domain (outside the CDR3, taken from reference TRBV15 and TRBJ1-5): DAMVIQNPRYQVTQFGKPVTLSCSQTLNHNVMYWYQQKSSQAPKLLFHYYDKDFNNEADTPDNFQSRRPNTSFCFLDIRSPGLGDTAMYLCATSRAPGDGLHQPQHFGDGTRLSIL.

This chain links TRBV28 with TRBJ1-4; no firm D call. V shed 5 bases and J shed 12 bases, with 7 bases lying between them. CDR1 is MDHEN and CDR2 is SYDVKM in the germline V gene. This CDR3 region has 10 residues. The CDR3 loop is CASSGQELFF. In DNA form, the CDR3 reads TGTGCCAGCAGTGGCCAAGAACTGTTTTTT.

This clone came up once. The CDR3 protein is CASSLATGRGLGNQPQHF. The CDR3 region has the DNA TGTGCCAGCAGCTTAGCGACGGGCAGGGGGCTTGGCAATCAGCCCCAGCATTTT. This chain uses TRBV7-6 with TRBJ1-5; TRBD1 matches 8 bases. CDR1 SGHVS and CDR2 FNYEAQ come from the germline V gene. Trimming at V came to 0 bases and at J to 2 bases, leaving 9 bases not matched to a gene. This CDR3 has 18 amino acids.

The CDR3 reads CASSYGPNQPQHF. CDR3 DNA sequence: TGTGCCAGCAGTTACGGCCCAAATCAGCCCCAGCATTTT. V is TRBV6-6 and J is TRBJ1-5; no reliable D call. CDR1 is MNHNY, CDR2 SVGAGI, per germline (reference sequence). The V and J ends lost 2 bases and 4 bases respectively, with 6 bases between them. The CDR3 length is 13 residues.

The sample holds one count of this clone. The chain links TRBV2 to TRBJ2-7, with a possible D match to TRBD2 (5 bases). Trimming took off 4 bases at V and 3 bases at J, with 13 bases between the two ends. The CDR3 runs 14 residues. Germline V gene sequence: CDR1 SNHLY, CDR2 FYNNEI. The CDR3 is CASSVVLAGYEQYF. The DNA of the CDR3 is TGTGCCAGCAGTGTGGTCCTAGCTGGCTACGAGCAGTACTTC.

The J gene is TRBJ2-1, the V gene TRBV6-6; TRBD1 aligns across 8 bases. Germline trimming cut 2 bases from V and 8 bases from J; bases unmatched to any gene: 8. CDR1 and CDR2 (germline): MNHNY, SVGAGI (reference sequence). The CDR3 has 15 residues. The CDR3 reads CASSYPTDRGDEQFF. The CDR3 DNA reads TGTGCCAGCAGTTACCCTACCGACAGGGGTGATGAGCAGTTCTTC.

The chain employs TRBV27 and TRBJ2-5; tentative D call: TRBD2 (5 bases). The CDR3 has 14 residues. With 6 bases removed from V and 5 bases from J, the gap between germline ends came to 16 bases. CDR1 and CDR2 from the germline V gene are MNHEY and SMNVEV (reference sequence). CDR3 amino acids: CASRRLRGGETQYF. In DNA form, the CDR3 reads TGTGCCAGCAGAAGGCTACGGGGTGGGGAGACCCAGTACTTC.

This chain links TRBV9 with TRBJ2-1, with a possible D match to TRBD2 (6 bases). Trimming took off 4 bases at V and 10 bases at J, with 21 bases between the two ends. Germline V gene sequence: CDR1 SGDLS, CDR2 YYNGEE. The CDR3 sequence is 15 residues long. The CDR3, as DNA: TGTGCCAGCAGCTCCCCCGGGACTGGGGATAAGGAGCAGTTCTTC. This encodes CASSSPGTGDKEQFF.

This sequence joins TRBV4-1 and TRBJ2-7, with 8 bases identical to TRBD2. Per germline, CDR1 MGHRA and CDR2 YSYEKL. J gave up 2 bases and V 0 bases, and 3 bases lay outside the gene matches. This CDR3 spans 15 amino acids. DNA of the CDR3: TGCGCCAGCAGCCAAGATTGGCGGGGGGCCTACGAGCAGTACTTC. It yields the protein CASSQDWRGAYEQYF.

This clone was observed once. J is TRBJ2-3 and V is TRBV5-1; 9 nucleotides agree with TRBD1. The germline CDR1 and CDR2 sequences are SGHRS and YFSETQ. The CDR3 has 14 residues. V shed 2 bases and J 5 bases; nucleotides not matched to a gene: 3. DNA of the CDR3: TGCGCCAGCAGCTTACAGGGGGCCGGAGATACGCAGTATTTT. Translated, it gives CASSLQGAGDTQYF.

The table lists this clone with a few counts. The rearrangement uses TRBV2 and TRBJ2-7; perhaps TRBD1 as D (5 bases). V was shortened by 6 bases and J by 4 bases, with 13 bases between the two germline ends. The germline gives CDR1 SNHLY, CDR2 FYNNEI. The CDR3 totals 13 residues. CDR3 region: CASSPLGVYEQYF. The CDR3 coding sequence is TGTGCCAGCAGCCCCCTAGGGGTTTACGAGCAGTACTTC.

The V and J genes are TRBV7-6 and TRBJ2-7; 15 bases align to TRBD2. Germline assignment: CDR1 SGHVS and CDR2 FNYEAQ. The V and J ends lost 1 base and 2 bases, in that order; junction bases with no gene match: 18. There are 22 residues in the CDR3. For the CDR3, the DNA is TGTGCCAGCAGCTTAGAGTTTCCGGGACTAGCGGGAGGCCCGAACCGTCCCTACGAGCAGTACTTC. Encoded protein: CASSLEFPGLAGGPNRPYEQYF.

The V and J genes are TRBV27 and TRBJ1-2, with TRBD1 as a possible D gene (6 bases). The V end lost 8 bases, the J end lost 4 bases, and 20 bases lay between the germline ends. Germline CDR1 reads MNHEY; CDR2 reads SMNVEV (reference sequence). The CDR3 extends over 15 amino acids. The CDR3 nucleotides read TGTGCCAGCCTTTACTCTGCTGGCAGGGGCTATGGCTACACCTTC. As protein: CASLYSAGRGYGYTF.

The J gene is TRBJ1-2, the V gene TRBV19, with 8 bases aligning to TRBD1. Trimming took 7 bases from V and 7 from J; bases not matched to a gene: 5. This CDR3 comprises 12 residues. The germline gives CDR1 LNHDA, CDR2 SQIVND (reference sequence). The CDR3 sequence is CASTGTGVGYTF. CDR3 in DNA: TGTGCCAGTACCGGGACAGGAGTTGGCTACACCTTC.